This T cell receptor beta chain was recorded in a study of T cell responses to AZD1222 COVID-19 vaccine. Findings of the study overall: Nearly half of spike-specific TCRs reportedly go after variant regions that carry no mutations.

The ends were cut back, 0 bases at V and 0 bases at J, with 12 bases in the middle. The CDR3 has 16 residues. From germline, CDR1 is SGHRS and CDR2 YFSETQ. Assay used: immunoSEQ multiplex PCR; TCRdb lists only in-frame clones, some missing. Found here are approximately 130,000 clones, over 75% of them singletons; the top ten hold around 4.4%. A word on this clone: Its antigen is unidentified.

The source of this sequence is an adult who received the MenACWY meningococcal vaccine as a control. Source: peripheral blood, taken 28 days after the second dose of the MenACWY control vaccine. The V and J genes are TRBV5-1 and TRBJ2-5; a possible D gene is TRBD1 (8 bases). The CDR3 protein is CASSLVQGGYQETQYF. CDR3 DNA: TGCGCCAGCAGCTTGGTACAGGGGGGGTACCAAGAGACCCAGTACTTC.